These 23 T cell receptor beta chains share one sample of origin, sequenced in a study of regulatory T cells in long-lasting Graves disease. According to the study, TCR beta libraries were built with iRepertoire HTBI primers and CDR3-region Arm-PCR. TCRdb fed the multiplex PCR reads into MiXCR, producing one record per CDR3 protein. The data show approximately 300,000 distinct CDR3 sequences, with under 20% seen just once and around 36% held by the top ten. Stated time point: newly diagnosed GD, antithyroid drugs for less than 3 months. The TCR library was prepared using RNA isolated from PBMCs. This specimen consisted of peripheral blood mononuclear cells (PBMCs), obtained at new diagnosis, from a patient treated with antithyroid drugs. Every receptor here comes from a female donor with Graves disease.

This clonotype was found many times. J is TRBJ1-1 and V is TRBV24-1; the D is unclear. The CDR3 is made up of 13 amino acids. V lost 5 bases and J lost 0, with 6 bases in between. Per germline, CDR1 KGHDR and CDR2 SFDVKD. DNA for the CDR3: TGTGCCACCAGTGGGCCTTTGAACACTGAAGCTTTCTTT. This codes for CATSGPLNTEAFF.

This clonotype was seen ten or more times. The genes are TRBV6-1 and TRBJ2-7; no clear D. CDR1 and CDR2 from the germline V gene are MNHNS and SASEGT. There are 14 residues in the CDR3. V was clipped by 7 bases and J by 0 bases, with 13 bases between them. The CDR3 sequence: CASMKGSHSYEQYF. CDR3 DNA: TGTGCCAGCATGAAGGGTTCTCACTCCTACGAGCAGTACTTC.

The chain combines TRBV28 with TRBJ2-7; TRBD2 matches 8 bases. The CDR3 runs 16 residues. The germline gives CDR1 MDHEN, CDR2 SYDVKM. V shed 3 bases and J 3 bases; nucleotides not matched to a gene: 10. Here the CDR3 reads CASSLTGLVSYYEQYF. The CDR3 bases are TGTGCCAGCAGTTTGACGGGACTAGTGAGTTACTACGAGCAGTACTTC.

This clonotype was found many times. The CDR3: CSASQDEGYGYTF. CDR3 nucleotide sequence: TGCAGTGCTAGTCAGGACGAAGGCTATGGCTACACCTTC. The chain carries TRBV20-1 and TRBJ1-2; unclear D gene. Germline-derived CDR1 and CDR2 are DFQATT and SNEGSKA (reference sequence). V was cut by 3 bases and J by 4 bases, with 12 bases left in between. The CDR3 extends over 13 amino acids.

This clonotype was seen more than once but under ten times. This could be a read error, since a much larger clone is one nucleotide away. The V gene is TRBV12-3 or TRBV12-4, the J gene TRBJ2-5; TRBD2 aligns across 9 bases. CDR3 length equals 16 residues. The CDR3 DNA reads TGTGCCAGCAGTTCTAAGGTTGCTAGCGGGAAAGGGACCCGGTACTTC. As protein: CASSSKVASGKGTRYF.

CDR3 sequence reads: CASSELLAGDTGELFF. The CDR3 region has the DNA TGTGCCAGCAGTGAGCTCCTAGCGGGAGACACCGGGGAGCTGTTTTTT. The V call is TRBV6-1, the J call TRBJ2-2; TRBD2 matches 10 bases. CDR3 length equals 16 residues. V lost 3 bases and J lost 3; bases outside the gene matches: 4. Germline V gene data show CDR1 as MNHNS and CDR2 as SASEGT.

Regarding this clonotype: A much larger clone differs from this one at a single base, so this may be a read error. The chain links TRBV11-2 to TRBJ1-4; D unclear. The CDR3 is 12 amino acids. Germline lookup yields CDR1 SGHAT and CDR2 FQNNGV. CDR3 region: CASSRQNEKLLF. In DNA, the CDR3 is TGTGCCAGCAGTCGACAAAATGAAAAACTGCTTTTT.

This clonotype was detected many times. The V call is TRBV12-3 or TRBV12-4, the J call TRBJ2-2; D is possibly TRBD2 (7 bases). The V and J ends lost 5 bases and 2 bases respectively, with 21 bases between them. This CDR3 is 18 amino acids long. The CDR3 loop reads CASSPWSGDMGNTGELFF. The CDR3 nucleotides read TGTGCCAGCAGTCCCTGGAGCGGGGACATGGGAAACACCGGGGAGCTGTTTTTT.

At least ten counts were recorded for this clonotype. The CDR3 reads CASSSTGTSGRIHEQFF. CDR3 in DNA: TGTGCCAGCAGCTCCACGGGGACTAGCGGGAGAATTCATGAGCAGTTCTTC. The J gene is TRBJ2-1, the V gene TRBV7-9; 14 bases map to TRBD2. The CDR3 is 17 residues long. Per germline, CDR1 SEHNR and CDR2 FQNEAQ (reference sequence). J lost 8 bases, V lost 4 bases, and 10 bases had no gene match.

This clonotype was recorded at least ten times. The chain's CDR3 is CASSLDMWTEAFF. In DNA, the CDR3 is TGTGCCAGCAGCTTAGATATGTGGACTGAAGCTTTCTTT. The rearrangement joins TRBV11-3 to TRBJ1-1; D call uncertain. Germline loops: CDR1 SGHNT, CDR2 YENEEA. The CDR3 is 13 residues long. The V and J ends lost 0 bases and 5 bases respectively, with 7 bases between them.

Ten or more counts support this clonotype. Written as DNA, the CDR3 is TGTGCCAGCAGTCCCGGGGATAGCAATCAGCCCCAGCATTTT. It specifies CASSPGDSNQPQHF. The V gene is TRBV12-3 or TRBV12-4, the J gene TRBJ1-5; D is undetermined. V gave up 5 bases and J gave up 0 bases, with 8 bases separating them. The CDR3 length is 14 residues.

Concerning this clonotype itself: A clone one base away is much larger, so this may be a read error. This chain links TRBV6-1 with TRBJ1-1, with a possible D match to TRBD1 (5 bases). The CDR3 is 15 residues long. CDR1 and CDR2 from the germline V gene are MNHNS and SASEGT. With 6 bases removed from V and 5 bases from J, the gap between germline ends came to 19 bases. As DNA, the CDR3 is TGTGCCAGCAGCGATCCGAGGAGGGGCTTTACTGAAGCTTTCTTT. Protein: CASSDPRRGFTEAFF.

This clonotype was found many times. The genes are TRBV19 and TRBJ2-7, with D perhaps TRBD1 or TRBD2 (6 bases each). Trimming stripped 3 bases from V and 2 bases from J, with 14 bases between. The CDR3 consists of 15 residues. From germline, CDR1 is LNHDA and CDR2 SQIVND (reference sequence). The CDR3 spells CASSMRGDTTYEQYF. The DNA of the CDR3 is TGTGCCAGTAGTATGAGGGGGGACACAACCTACGAGCAGTACTTC.

The rearrangement links TRBV18 to TRBJ2-1; 7 nucleotides agree with TRBD2. V lost 2 bases and J lost 0; bases outside the gene matches: 7. CDR1 is KGHSH, CDR2 LQKENI, per germline. The CDR3 totals 17 residues. CDR3 in DNA: TGTGCCAGCTCACCAAAATCGACTAGCCACTCCTACAATGAGCAGTTCTTC. It yields the protein CASSPKSTSHSYNEQFF.

This clonotype was detected ten times or more. The J gene is TRBJ2-1, the V gene TRBV10-3; 14 bases are shared with TRBD2. The CDR3 is made up of 16 amino acids. Trimming cost V 6 bases and J 9 bases; bases outside gene matches: 10. Germline CDR1 and CDR2: ENHRY and SYGVKD. DNA of the CDR3: TGTGCCATCAGATCCTCCGGGACTAGCGGGAGCGGTGAGCAGTTCTTC. Its translation is CAIRSSGTSGSGEQFF.

Note on this clonotype: A much larger clone is a single base away; this may be a read error. Here the CDR3 omits its conserved ending phenylalanine or tryptophan, so a read error is the likely source. J is TRBJ1-5 and V is TRBV2, with D perhaps TRBD1 (6 bases). CDR1 and CDR2 (germline): SNHLY, FYNNEI. The V gene lost 6 bases and the J gene lost 4 bases, with 13 bases spanning the gap. The CDR3 extends over 14 amino acids. CDR3 in DNA: TGTGCCAGCAGCCAGGACAGTTCAAATCAGCCCCAGCATCTT. Its translation: CASSQDSSNQPQHL.

A few counts support this clonotype. This sequence joins TRBV20-1 and TRBJ2-5; 12 bases are shared with TRBD2. The germline CDR1 and CDR2 sequences are DFQATT and SNEGSKA (reference sequence). CDR3 length equals 20 residues. V lost 0 bases to trimming and J lost 6 bases; unmatched junction nucleotides: 20. For the CDR3, the DNA is TGCAGTGCTAGAGACCACAGGGATTTTGGGCTAGCGGGAGGGCCGAAGACCCAGTACTTC. Translating gives CSARDHRDFGLAGGPKTQYF.

Notes on this clonotype: The junction and the germline gene differ at one end; a read error may be behind it. The V call is TRBV14, the J call TRBJ1-5; D gene ambiguous. CDR1 is SGHDN, CDR2 FVKESK, per germline. This CDR3 is 13 amino acids long. As DNA, the CDR3 is TGTGCCAGCAGTCAAGGGCAACGGCAGCCCCAGCATTTT. Protein: CASSQGQRQPQHF.

The table lists this clonotype with many counts. The chain links TRBV7-2 to TRBJ2-3; D call uncertain. Germline V lookup: CDR1 SGHTA, CDR2 FQGNSA. The germline V and J ends were trimmed by 1 base and 6 bases, with 17 bases remaining between them. The CDR3 extends over 16 amino acids. Here the CDR3 reads CASSLGPLVAADTQYF. The CDR3 DNA is TGTGCCAGCAGCTTAGGTCCCTTAGTCGCGGCGGATACGCAGTATTTT.

Many counts were recorded for this clonotype. The gene calls are TRBV9 and TRBJ2-3, with 12 bases matching TRBD2. The CDR3 spans 17 residues. Germline CDR1 and CDR2: SGDLS and YYNGEE. V lost 0 bases to trimming and J lost 4 bases; unmatched junction nucleotides: 6. The CDR3 reads CASSVDSGLAGSDTQYF. In DNA, the CDR3 is TGTGCCAGCAGCGTAGATAGCGGACTAGCGGGATCAGATACGCAGTATTTT.

This clonotype has ten or more counts. The chain couples TRBV29-1 to TRBJ1-2; 7 bases match TRBD1. The CDR3 is 14 amino acids. Germline V CDR1 and CDR2: SQVTM, ANQGSEA. Unmatched junction bases numbered 11, after V lost 4 bases and J lost 6 bases. The CDR3 spells CSVAQRQGSDGYTF. The CDR3 DNA follows: TGCAGCGTTGCCCAGCGACAGGGCTCGGATGGCTACACCTTC. Using reference TRBV29-1 and TRBJ1-2 for the parts outside the CDR3, the full variable domain is SAVISQKPSRDICQRGTSLTIQCQVDSQVTMMFWYRQQPGQSLTLIATANQGSEATYESGFVIDKFPISRPNLTFSTLTVSNMSPEDSSIYLCSVAQRQGSDGYTFGSGTRLTVV.

The chain has TRBV28 and TRBJ2-3, with D perhaps TRBD1 or TRBD2 (5 bases each). Trimming stripped 4 bases from V and 8 bases from J, with 13 bases between. The CDR3 loop spans 13 amino acids. Germline V gene data show CDR1 as MDHEN and CDR2 as SYDVKM. CDR3 bases: TGTGCCAGCAGTTCAGGGAGTAGGGTTACGCAGTATTTT. Amino acid sequence: CASSSGSRVTQYF.

In its sample, this clonotype was seen a few times. The chain has TRBV19 and TRBJ2-7, with D perhaps TRBD1 or TRBD2 (6 bases each). Trimming took 5 bases from V and 6 from J, leaving 14 bases between them. Germline CDR1 LNHDA, CDR2 SQIVND (reference sequence). The CDR3 extends over 13 amino acids. This CDR3 is CASSPGSGAEQYF. In DNA form, the CDR3 reads TGTGCCAGTAGTCCTGGATCGGGGGCCGAGCAGTACTTC.